This T cell receptor (beta chain) comes out of a study of T cell responses to AZD1222 COVID-19 vaccine. The study's findings and limits: Vaccine-related CD4 TCRs covered spike, predominating at 160-218 and 743-854. Seropositive AZD1222 recipients at baseline numbered only five or six. Spike-specific TCR breadth and depth were elevated following two AZD1222 doses.

Trimming pared 7 bases from V and 7 bases from J, leaving 11 bases between. The CDR3 runs to 12 residues. Data came from immunoSEQ multiplex PCR; TCRdb stores just in-frame clones and leaves some out. The sample includes 100,000 to 150,000 clones, approximately 90% of them seen just once. Remarks on this clone: The antigen is undetermined.

This receptor was taken from an adult in good health. The source material was peripheral blood, sampled on day 0 of AZD1222 vaccination. The genes are TRBV12-3 or TRBV12-4 and TRBJ1-5; D uncertain. DNA of the CDR3: TGTGCCAGCACAACGTCAGCCCAGCCCCAGCATTTT. Translation gives CASTTSAQPQHF.